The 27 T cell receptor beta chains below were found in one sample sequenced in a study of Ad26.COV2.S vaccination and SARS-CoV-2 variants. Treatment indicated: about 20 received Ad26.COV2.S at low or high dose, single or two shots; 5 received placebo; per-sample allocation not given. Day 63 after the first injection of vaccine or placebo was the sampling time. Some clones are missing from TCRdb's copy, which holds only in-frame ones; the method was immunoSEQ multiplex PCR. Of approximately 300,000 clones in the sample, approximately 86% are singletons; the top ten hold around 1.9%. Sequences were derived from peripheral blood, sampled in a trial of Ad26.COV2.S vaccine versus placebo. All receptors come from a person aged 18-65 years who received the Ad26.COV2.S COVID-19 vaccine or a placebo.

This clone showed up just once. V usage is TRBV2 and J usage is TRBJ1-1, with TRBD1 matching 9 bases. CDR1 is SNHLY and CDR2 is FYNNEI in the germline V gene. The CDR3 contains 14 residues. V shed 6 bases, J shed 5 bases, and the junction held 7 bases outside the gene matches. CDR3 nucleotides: TGTGCCAGCAGCCCAGCCGGGACAGGGACTGAAGCTTTCTTT. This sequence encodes CASSPAGTGTEAFF.

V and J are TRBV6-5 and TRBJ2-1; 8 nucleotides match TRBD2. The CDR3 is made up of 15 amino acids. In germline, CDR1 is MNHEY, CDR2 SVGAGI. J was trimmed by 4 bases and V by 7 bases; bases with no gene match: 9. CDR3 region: CASTSGGEPYNEQFF. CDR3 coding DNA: TGTGCCAGCACTTCCGGGGGGGAGCCGTACAATGAGCAGTTCTTC.

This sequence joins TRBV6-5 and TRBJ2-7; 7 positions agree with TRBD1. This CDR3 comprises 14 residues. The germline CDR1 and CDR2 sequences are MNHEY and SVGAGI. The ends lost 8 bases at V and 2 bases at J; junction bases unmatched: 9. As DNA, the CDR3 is TGTGCCAGCTGGAACGACAGGGATACCTACGAGCAGTACTTC. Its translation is CASWNDRDTYEQYF.

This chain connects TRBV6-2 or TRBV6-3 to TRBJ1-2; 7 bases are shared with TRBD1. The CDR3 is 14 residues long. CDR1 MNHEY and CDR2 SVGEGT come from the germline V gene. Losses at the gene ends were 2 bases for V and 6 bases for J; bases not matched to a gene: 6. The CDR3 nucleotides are TGTGCCAGCAGTTACCGGGGGACAGTTGATGGCTACACCTTC. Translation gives CASSYRGTVDGYTF.

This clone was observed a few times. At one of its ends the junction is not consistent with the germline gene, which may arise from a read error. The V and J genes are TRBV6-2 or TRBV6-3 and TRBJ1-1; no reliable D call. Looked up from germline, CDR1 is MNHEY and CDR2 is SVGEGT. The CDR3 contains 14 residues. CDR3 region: CASSYSRVNAEAFF. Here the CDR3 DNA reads TGTGCCAGCAGTTACTCGAGGGTGAACGCTGAAGCTTTCTTT.

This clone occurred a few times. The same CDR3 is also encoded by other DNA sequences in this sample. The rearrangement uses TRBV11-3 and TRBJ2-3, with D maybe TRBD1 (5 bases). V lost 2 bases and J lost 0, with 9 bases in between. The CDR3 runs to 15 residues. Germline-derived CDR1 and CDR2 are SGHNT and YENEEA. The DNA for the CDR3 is TGTGCCAGCAGCTTACATTCAGGGAGCACAGATACGCAGTATTTT. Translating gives CASSLHSGSTDTQYF.

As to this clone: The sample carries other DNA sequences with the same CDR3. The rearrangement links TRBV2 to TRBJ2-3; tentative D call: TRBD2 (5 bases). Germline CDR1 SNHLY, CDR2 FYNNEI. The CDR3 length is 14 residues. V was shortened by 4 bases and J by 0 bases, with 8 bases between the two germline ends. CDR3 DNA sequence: TGTGCCAGCAGTGTGGGGAGCAGCACAGATACGCAGTATTTT. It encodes CASSVGSSTDTQYF.

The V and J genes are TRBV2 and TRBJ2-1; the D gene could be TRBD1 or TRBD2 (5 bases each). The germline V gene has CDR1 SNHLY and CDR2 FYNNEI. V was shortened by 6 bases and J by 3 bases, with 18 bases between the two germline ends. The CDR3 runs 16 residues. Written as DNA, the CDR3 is TGTGCCAGCAGCGCCGGCCCGGGACGCAACTACAATGAGCAGTTCTTC. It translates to CASSAGPGRNYNEQFF.

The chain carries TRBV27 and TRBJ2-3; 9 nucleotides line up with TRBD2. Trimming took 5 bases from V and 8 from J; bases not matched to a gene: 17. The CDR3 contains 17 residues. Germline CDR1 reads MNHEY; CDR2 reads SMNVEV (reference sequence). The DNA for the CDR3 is TGTGCCAGCAGTCCCTCCCGCGGGAGGGTGGGGTTAGCTACGCAGTATTTT. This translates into CASSPSRGRVGLATQYF.

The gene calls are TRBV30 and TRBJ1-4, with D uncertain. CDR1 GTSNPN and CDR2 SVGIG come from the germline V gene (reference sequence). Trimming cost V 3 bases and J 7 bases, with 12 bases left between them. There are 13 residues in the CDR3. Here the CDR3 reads CAWRREHFEKLFF. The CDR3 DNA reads TGTGCCTGGAGGCGTGAGCACTTTGAAAAACTGTTTTTT. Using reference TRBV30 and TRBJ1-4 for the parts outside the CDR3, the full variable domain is SQTIHQWPATLVQPVGSPLSLECTVEGTSNPNLYWYRQAAGRGLQLLFYSVGIGQISSEVPQNLSASRPQDRQFILSSKKLLLSDSGFYLCAWRREHFEKLFFGSGTQLSVL.

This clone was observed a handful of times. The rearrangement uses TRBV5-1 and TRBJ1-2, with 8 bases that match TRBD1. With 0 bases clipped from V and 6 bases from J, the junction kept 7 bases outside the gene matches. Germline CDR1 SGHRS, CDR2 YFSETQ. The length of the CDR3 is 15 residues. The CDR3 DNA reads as TGCGCCAGCAGCTTGGGCTCTTCAGGGGGCAATGGCTACACCTTC. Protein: CASSLGSSGGNGYTF.

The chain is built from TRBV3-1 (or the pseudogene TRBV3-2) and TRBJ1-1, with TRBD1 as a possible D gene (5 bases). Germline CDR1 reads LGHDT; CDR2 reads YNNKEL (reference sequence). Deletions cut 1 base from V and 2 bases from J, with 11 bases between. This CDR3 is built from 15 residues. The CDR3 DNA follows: TGTGCCAGCAGCCAAGGGGGCAGGGTTAACACTGAAGCTTTCTTT. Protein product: CASSQGGRVNTEAFF.

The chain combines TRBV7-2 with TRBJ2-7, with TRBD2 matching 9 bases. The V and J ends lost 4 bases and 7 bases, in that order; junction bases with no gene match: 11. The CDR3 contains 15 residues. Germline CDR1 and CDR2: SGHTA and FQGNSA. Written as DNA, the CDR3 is TGTGCCAGCAGCTATCGGCGCGGGGGGGCGGGAGAGCAGTACTTC. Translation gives CASSYRRGGAGEQYF.

CDR3 nucleotides: TGTGCCAGCAGCACCTCGGGGATCTACGAGCAGTACTTC. Protein: CASSTSGIYEQYF. The chain carries TRBV5-4 and TRBJ2-7; D possibly corresponds to TRBD2 (5 bases). Germline CDR1 reads SGHNT; CDR2 reads YYREEE (reference sequence). The length of the CDR3 is 13 residues. V was trimmed by 4 bases and J by 3 bases, leaving 11 bases between them.

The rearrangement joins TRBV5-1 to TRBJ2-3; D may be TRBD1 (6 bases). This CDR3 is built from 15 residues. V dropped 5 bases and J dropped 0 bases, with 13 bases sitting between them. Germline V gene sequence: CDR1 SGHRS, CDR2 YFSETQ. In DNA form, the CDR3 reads TGCGCCAGCAGTTACCCAGGGGCAAGCACAGATACGCAGTATTTT. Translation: CASSYPGASTDTQYF.

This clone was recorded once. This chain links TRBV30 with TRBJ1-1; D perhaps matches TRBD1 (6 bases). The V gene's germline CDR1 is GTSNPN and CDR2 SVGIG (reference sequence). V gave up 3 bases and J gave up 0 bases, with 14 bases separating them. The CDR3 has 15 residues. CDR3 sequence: CAWRSSGTMNTEAFF. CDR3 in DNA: TGTGCCTGGAGAAGTTCCGGGACAATGAACACTGAAGCTTTCTTT.

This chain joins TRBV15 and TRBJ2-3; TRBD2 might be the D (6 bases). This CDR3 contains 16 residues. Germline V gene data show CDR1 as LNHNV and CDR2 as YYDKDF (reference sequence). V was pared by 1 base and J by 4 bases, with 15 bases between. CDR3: CATSRVLAGSPDTQYF. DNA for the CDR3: TGTGCCACCAGCAGAGTGCTGGCGGGGTCCCCAGATACGCAGTATTTT.

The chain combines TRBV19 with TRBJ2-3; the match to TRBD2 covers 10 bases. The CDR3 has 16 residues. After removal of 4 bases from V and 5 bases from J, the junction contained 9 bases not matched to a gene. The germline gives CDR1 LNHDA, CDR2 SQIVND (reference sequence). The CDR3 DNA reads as TGTGCCAGTAGTAAGGGGAGCGGGGGGGCCTTAGATACGCAGTATTTT. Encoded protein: CASSKGSGGALDTQYF.

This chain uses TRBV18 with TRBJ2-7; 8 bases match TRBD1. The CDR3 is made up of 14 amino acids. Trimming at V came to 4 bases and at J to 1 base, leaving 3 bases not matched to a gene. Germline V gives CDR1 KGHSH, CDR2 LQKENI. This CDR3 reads CASSRGDRSYEQYF. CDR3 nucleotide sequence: TGTGCCAGCTCACGAGGGGACAGGTCCTACGAGCAGTACTTC.

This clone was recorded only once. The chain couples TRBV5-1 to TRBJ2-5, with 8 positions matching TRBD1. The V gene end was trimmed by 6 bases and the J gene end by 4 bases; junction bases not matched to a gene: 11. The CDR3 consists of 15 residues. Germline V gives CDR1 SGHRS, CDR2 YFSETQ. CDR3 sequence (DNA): TGCGCCAGCACCGTCCTACAGGGGGGAGGAGAGACCCAGTACTTC. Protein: CASTVLQGGGETQYF.

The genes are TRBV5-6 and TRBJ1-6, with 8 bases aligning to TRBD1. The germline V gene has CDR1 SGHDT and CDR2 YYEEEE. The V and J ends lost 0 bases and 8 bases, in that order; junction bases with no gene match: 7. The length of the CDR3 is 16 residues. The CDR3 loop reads CASSLDRGNGDSPLHF. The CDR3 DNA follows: TGTGCCAGCAGCTTGGACAGGGGGAATGGTGATTCACCCCTCCACTTT.

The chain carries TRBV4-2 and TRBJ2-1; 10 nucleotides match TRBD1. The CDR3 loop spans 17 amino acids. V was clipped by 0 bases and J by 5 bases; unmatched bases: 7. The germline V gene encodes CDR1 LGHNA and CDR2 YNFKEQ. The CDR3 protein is CASSQDARDRGNNEQFF. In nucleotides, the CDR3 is TGTGCCAGCAGCCAAGATGCCCGGGACAGGGGTAACAATGAGCAGTTCTTC.

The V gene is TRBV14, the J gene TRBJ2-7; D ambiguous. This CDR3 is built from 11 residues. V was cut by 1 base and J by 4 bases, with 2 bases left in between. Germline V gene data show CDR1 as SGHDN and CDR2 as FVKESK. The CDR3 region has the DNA TGTGCCAGCAGCCAAGGTTACGAGCAGTACTTC. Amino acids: CASSQGYEQYF.

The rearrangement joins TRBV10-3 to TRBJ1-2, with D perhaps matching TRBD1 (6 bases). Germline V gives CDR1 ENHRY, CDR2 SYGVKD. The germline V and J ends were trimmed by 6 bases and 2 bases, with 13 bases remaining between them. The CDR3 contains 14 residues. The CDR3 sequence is CAIRPGVLNYGYTF. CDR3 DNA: TGTGCCATCAGACCAGGGGTATTGAACTATGGCTACACCTTC.

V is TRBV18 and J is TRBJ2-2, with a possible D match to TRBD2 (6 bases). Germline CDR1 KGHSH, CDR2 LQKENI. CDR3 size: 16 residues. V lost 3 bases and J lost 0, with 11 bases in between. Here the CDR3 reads CASSPREVSNTGELFF. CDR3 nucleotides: TGTGCCAGCTCACCTAGGGAGGTGTCGAACACCGGGGAGCTGTTTTTT.

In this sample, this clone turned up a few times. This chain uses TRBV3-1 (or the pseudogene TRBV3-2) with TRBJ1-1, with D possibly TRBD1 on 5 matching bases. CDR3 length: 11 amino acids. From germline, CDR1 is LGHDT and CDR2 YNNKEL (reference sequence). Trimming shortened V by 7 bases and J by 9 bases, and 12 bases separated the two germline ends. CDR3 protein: CASIGQGQAFF. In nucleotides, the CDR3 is TGTGCCAGCATAGGGCAGGGTCAAGCTTTCTTT.

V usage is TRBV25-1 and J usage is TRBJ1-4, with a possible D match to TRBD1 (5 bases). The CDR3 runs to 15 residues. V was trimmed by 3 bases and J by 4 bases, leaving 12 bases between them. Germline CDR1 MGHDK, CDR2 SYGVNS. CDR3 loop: CASSDGKGVNEKLFF. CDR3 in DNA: TGTGCCAGCAGTGACGGAAAAGGGGTTAATGAAAAACTGTTTTTT.